This TCR beta chain appears in the sequencing data of a study of T cells in Graves' hyperthyroidism and ophthalmopathy. About this clonotype: A much larger clone lies one base from this, so it may be a read error.

The CDR3 extends over 15 amino acids. Germline loops: CDR1 SGHVS, CDR2 FNYEAQ. TCR beta CDR3 sequences were amplified from RNA transcripts. The HTBI set primed first-round TCR CDR3 RT-PCR. TCRdb re-derived calls from the multiplex PCR reads in MiXCR, one entry per CDR3 protein. This table has 550,000 to 650,000 distinct CDR3 sequences, around 13% appearing once. This TCR was recovered from a woman between 35 and 50 years old with Graves' hyperthyroidism. This chain links TRBV7-6 with TRBJ1-1, with 10 bases aligning to TRBD1. The sequencing input was blood. As DNA, the CDR3 is TGTGCCGGCAGTTCAAGGACAGGGGGGGGCACTGAAGCTTTCTTT. Its translation: CAGSSRTGGGTEAFF.